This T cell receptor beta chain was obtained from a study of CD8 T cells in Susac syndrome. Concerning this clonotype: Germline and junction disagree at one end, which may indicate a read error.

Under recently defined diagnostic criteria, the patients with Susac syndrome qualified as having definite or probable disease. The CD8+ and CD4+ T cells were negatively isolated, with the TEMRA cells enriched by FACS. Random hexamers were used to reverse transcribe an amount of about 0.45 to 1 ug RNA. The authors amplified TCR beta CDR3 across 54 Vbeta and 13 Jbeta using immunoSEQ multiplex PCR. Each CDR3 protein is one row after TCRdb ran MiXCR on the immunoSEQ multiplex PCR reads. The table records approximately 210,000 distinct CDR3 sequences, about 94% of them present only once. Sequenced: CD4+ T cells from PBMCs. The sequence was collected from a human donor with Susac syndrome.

CDR3 region: CGVELLAGVGYGYTF. DNA of the CDR3: TGCGGCGTTGAACTATTGGCAGGGGTCGGTTATGGCTACACCTTC. V usage is TRBV29-1 and J usage is TRBJ1-2, with D possibly TRBD1 on 6 matching bases. The CDR3 contains 15 residues. Looked up from germline, CDR1 is SQVTM and CDR2 is ANQGSEA.